This T cell receptor (beta chain) appears in the sequencing data of a study of blood T cell repertoires in COVID-19. As for the study in general: Specimens from acute and convalescent COVID-19 originated in the United States, Italy and Spain. From T cells, B-cell-depleted T cells, or PBMCs came the material, which was cDNA or gDNA.

In the original analysis: It was from reference gene primer amplification that nucleated cell counts were estimated. Measured with immunoSEQ multiplex PCR; TCRdb has only the in-frame clones, and not every one. That table furnishes V, J and clone size, whereas the DNA furnished D and trimming. The sample lists around 140,000 clones; around 89% were seen once. The sequence was obtained from a man between 50 and 59 years old with active or convalescent COVID-19. Source material: peripheral blood.

The DNA of the CDR3 is TGTGCCAGCACCTCGAAATCCGGGACAGAGAACACTGAAGCTTTCTTT. This sequence encodes CASTSKSGTENTEAFF. The V call is TRBV7-9, the J call TRBJ1-1; 7 bases line up with TRBD1. V shed 7 bases and J 1 base; nucleotides not matched to a gene: 12. Per the germline V gene, CDR1 is SEHNR and CDR2 is FQNEAQ (reference sequence). CDR3 length: 16 residues.